This entry lists 20 T cell receptor beta chains sequenced from one sample in a study of blood T cells in healthy people across ages (dated by TCRdb to the mid-2010s). The library was built by means of 5' RACE. Sequencing was carried out with an Illumina HiSeq 2500. The second PCR ran for roughly 7 to 12 cycles and used a J-beta primer mix along with a sample-barcoded 5' primer. TCRdb reprocessing: public reads trimmed at Q25 with fastp, clones called with MiXCR, in-frame beta chains kept. Under each unique CDR3 protein, matching rows form one entry showing the most common genes and DNA. The sample yields 600,000 or so distinct CDR3 sequences; around 21% were counted once. Roughly 3.4% of the sample comes from the top ten. Source material: blood. The source is a man aged 65 to 85 in good health.

The chain carries TRBV12-3 or TRBV12-4 and TRBJ1-2; D might be TRBD1 (5 bases). The CDR3 contains 13 residues. The V and J ends lost 6 bases and 3 bases respectively, with 11 bases between them. CDR3 nucleotides: TGTGCCAGCAGCCAGGACACCTACTATGGCTACACCTTC. Translation gives CASSQDTYYGYTF.

The CDR3 loop reads CSATPGTSGYEQYF. The CDR3, as DNA: TGCAGTGCTACCCCCGGGACTAGCGGCTACGAGCAGTACTTC. The rearrangement links TRBV20-1 to TRBJ2-5; 11 nucleotides align to TRBD2. The tail of the sequence fits TRBJ2-7 better, so the J call may be wrong. The germline V gene has CDR1 DFQATT and CDR2 SNEGSKA (reference sequence). This CDR3 has 14 residues.

This sequence joins TRBV12-3 or TRBV12-4 and TRBJ2-5; the D gene is possibly TRBD2 (5 bases). V dropped 1 base and J dropped 5 bases, with 17 bases sitting between them. There are 16 residues in the CDR3. This chain's CDR3 is CASSLDGYQPGETQYF. In nucleotides, the CDR3 is TGTGCCAGCAGTTTAGACGGGTACCAGCCGGGGGAGACCCAGTACTTC.

This clonotype has just a few counts. The CDR3 sequence: CASSTTGSTYNEQFF. CDR3 in DNA: TGTGCCAGCAGCACGACAGGGTCTACCTACAATGAGCAGTTCTTC. The rearrangement uses TRBV28 and TRBJ2-5; 7 bases map to TRBD1. With the DNA end fitting TRBJ2-1 better, the J assignment may be wrong. There are 15 residues in the CDR3. The germline CDR1 and CDR2 sequences are MDHEN and SYDVKM.

Of note for this clonotype: Germline and junction disagree at one end, which may indicate a read error. The CDR3 nucleotides read TGTGCCGGCAGCTTGTCTCCAGGTTTAAGAGAAAAACTGTTTTTT. Its translation is CAGSLSPGLREKLFF. The rearrangement uses TRBV5-5 and TRBJ1-4; no clear D gene. The CDR3 is made up of 15 amino acids. Germline CDR1 is SGHKS and CDR2 is YYEKEE (reference sequence).

This clonotype has a handful of counts. The V and J genes are TRBV5-6 and TRBJ2-5, with D tentatively TRBD2 (5 bases). CDR1 SGHDT and CDR2 YYEEEE come from the germline V gene. Trimming shortened V by 6 bases and J by 3 bases, and 12 bases separated the two germline ends. The CDR3 contains 13 residues. The CDR3 region has the DNA TGTGCCAGCACCGATCGAGCGGAAGAGACCCAGTACTTC. It codes for CASTDRAEETQYF.

This clonotype was seen a few times. Mismatch with germline at one junction end may stem from a read error. This chain links TRBV27 with TRBJ1-1, with TRBD1 as a possible D gene (6 bases). Per the germline V gene, CDR1 is MNHEY and CDR2 is SMNVEV (reference sequence). The CDR3 is 13 residues long. CDR3 amino acids: CASSIRGGTEAFF. DNA for the CDR3: TGTGCCAGCTCGATCAGGGGAGGCACTGAAGCCTTCTTT.

This clonotype was counted a few times. This chain joins TRBV7-9 and TRBJ2-1; D is unresolved. The CDR3 consists of 12 residues. Germline V gene lookup returns CDR1 SEHNR and CDR2 FQNEAQ (reference sequence). The V and J ends lost 0 bases and 8 bases respectively, with 5 bases between them. CDR3 in amino acids: CASSLADYEQFF. DNA of the CDR3: TGTGCCAGCAGCTTAGCGGATTATGAGCAGTTCTTC.

In its sample, this clonotype was seen a few times. The chain is built from TRBV10-3 and TRBJ2-1, with TRBD2 matching over 9 bases. The CDR3 is made up of 15 amino acids. V shed 6 bases, J shed 5 bases, and the junction held 8 bases outside the gene matches. Germline V lookup: CDR1 ENHRY, CDR2 SYGVKD. The CDR3 protein is CAIRDLSGGNNEQFF. CDR3 nucleotides: TGTGCCATCAGGGACTTGAGCGGGGGGAACAATGAGCAGTTCTTC.

This clonotype came up a few times. Sequence at one end of the junction differs from germline and may be a read error. This chain connects TRBV2 to TRBJ2-3; tentatively, D is TRBD1 (5 bases). The CDR3 consists of 15 residues. CDR1 is SNHLY, CDR2 FYNNEI, per germline. Here the CDR3 DNA reads TGTGCCAGCAGTGAAGTTCGGCAGGACACAGATACGCAATATTTT. Residues: CASSEVRQDTDTQYF.

The V gene is TRBV7-6, the J gene TRBJ2-1, with TRBD2 matching 9 bases. This CDR3 has 14 amino acids. Germline CDR1 and CDR2: SGHVS and FNYEAQ. The V segment lost 4 bases and the J segment 5 bases; nucleotides outside the gene matches: 3. The CDR3 bases are TGTGCCAGCAGCTCCAGACTAGCGGACAATGAGCAGTTCTTC. Encoded protein: CASSSRLADNEQFF. The whole variable domain, remainder taken from reference TRBV7-6 and TRBJ2-1, is GAGVSQSPRYKVTKRGQDVALRCDPISGHVSLYWYRQALGQGPEFLTYFNYEAQQDKSGLPNDRFSAERPEGSISTLTIQRTEQRDSAMYRCASSSRLADNEQFFGPGTRLTVL.

This clonotype was counted between two and nine times. V gene TRBV5-1 combines with J gene TRBJ1-4; maybe TRBD1 (5 bases). V shed 4 bases and J shed 4 bases, with 14 bases lying between them. This CDR3 comprises 15 residues. The germline V gene encodes CDR1 SGHRS and CDR2 YFSETQ. CDR3 sequence: CASSPEGQVNEKLFF. DNA for the CDR3: TGCGCCAGCAGCCCGGAGGGGCAGGTTAATGAAAAACTGTTTTTT. Drawing the rest from reference TRBV5-1 and TRBJ1-4, the complete variable domain is KAGVTQTPRYLIKTRGQQVTLSCSPISGHRSVSWYQQTPGQGLQFLFEYFSETQRNKGNFPGRFSGRQFSNSRSEMNVSTLELGDSALYLCASSPEGQVNEKLFFGSGTQLSVL.

The chain combines TRBV29-1 with TRBJ2-3; D not resolved. This CDR3 is 11 amino acids long. V gave up 4 bases and J gave up 6 bases, with 8 bases separating them. Germline V gene sequence: CDR1 SQVTM, CDR2 ANQGSEA. CDR3 DNA: TGCAGCGTTGTAGCCCGGGATACGCAGTATTTT. This codes for CSVVARDTQYF.

This clonotype occurred a few times. This chain uses TRBV4-1 with TRBJ2-1, with D unclear. V shed 0 bases and J shed 0 bases, with 6 bases lying between them. This CDR3 comprises 15 residues. Germline CDR1 MGHRA, CDR2 YSYEKL. CDR3 sequence reads: CASSQDATSYNEQFF. The CDR3 region has the DNA TGCGCCAGCAGCCAAGATGCCACCTCCTACAATGAGCAGTTCTTC.

This clonotype occurred a few times. The rearrangement uses TRBV29-1 and TRBJ1-2; the D gene is possibly TRBD1 (5 bases). Trimming took off 6 bases at V and 5 bases at J, with 16 bases between the two ends. This CDR3 has 13 amino acids. Germline V gene data show CDR1 as SQVTM and CDR2 as ANQGSEA. CDR3 nucleotides: TGCAGCGTGGGCCTTAGACAGAGTTATGGCTACACCTTC. This encodes CSVGLRQSYGYTF.

V usage is TRBV11-2 and J usage is TRBJ2-7; 10 nucleotides align to TRBD1. The assigned J gene may be wrong: the sequence end matches TRBJ2-5 better. Looked up from germline, CDR1 is SGHAT and CDR2 is FQNNGV. This CDR3 region has 15 residues. The DNA for the CDR3 is TGTGCCAGCAGCCGGCCGGGACAGGGGAAAGAGACCCAGTACTTC. It codes for CASSRPGQGKETQYF.

This clonotype was observed a handful of times. In nucleotides, the CDR3 is TGTGCCACCGACAGGGCGGGAGGATCCACAGATACGCAGTATTTT. Its translation is CATDRAGGSTDTQYF. The V and J genes are TRBV15 and TRBJ2-3, with D possibly TRBD2 on 8 matching bases. The V gene lost 8 bases and the J gene lost 2 bases, with 17 bases spanning the gap. Germline CDR1 and CDR2: LNHNV and YYDKDF (reference sequence). The CDR3 extends over 15 amino acids.

This clonotype was seen more than once but under ten times. This rearrangement joins TRBV7-9 to TRBJ1-5; the D gene is possibly TRBD1 (5 bases). CDR3 length: 14 amino acids. V gave up 5 bases and J gave up 1 base, with 9 bases separating them. In germline, CDR1 is SEHNR, CDR2 FQNEAQ (reference sequence). The CDR3 nucleotides are TGTGCCAGCAGCCCCGACAGAAGCAATCAGCCCCAGCATTTT. This codes for CASSPDRSNQPQHF. The full variable domain, rest sourced from reference TRBV7-9 and TRBJ1-5, is DTGVSQNPRHKITKRGQNVTFRCDPISEHNRLYWYRQTLGQGPEFLTYFQNEAQLEKSRLLSDRFSAERPKGSFSTLEIQRTEQGDSAMYLCASSPDRSNQPQHFGDGTRLSIL.

The V gene is TRBV3-1, the J gene TRBJ1-3, with TRBD1 as a possible D gene (6 bases). The ends were cut back, 4 bases at V and 0 bases at J, with 13 bases in the middle. The CDR3 has 16 amino acids. Germline CDR1 LGHDT, CDR2 YNNKEL (reference sequence). In DNA, the CDR3 is TGTGCCAGCAGCCCGGGGGGCTCCAGCTCTGGAAACACCATATATTTT. It specifies CASSPGGSSSGNTIYF.

J is TRBJ1-2 and V is TRBV2, with D unresolved. From germline, CDR1 is SNHLY and CDR2 FYNNEI. V was pared by 8 bases and J by 4 bases, with 8 bases between. The CDR3 sequence is 11 residues long. The CDR3 nucleotides read TGTGCCAGCCTCTCGGGCTATGGCTACACCTTC. Its translation: CASLSGYGYTF. Combining the CDR3 with reference TRBV2 and TRBJ1-2 gives the whole variable domain EPEVTQTPSHQVTQMGQEVILRCVPISNHLYFYWYRQILGQKVEFLVSFYNNEISEKSEIFDDQFSVERPDGSNFTLKIRSTKLEDSAMYFCASLSGYGYTFGSGTRLTVV.